A single sample gave rise to the 22 T cell receptor beta chains below, sequenced in a study of T cells in Graves' hyperthyroidism and ophthalmopathy. Amplified TCR beta CDR3 regions came from RNA transcripts. TCR CDR3 underwent first-round RT-PCR with the HTBI primer set. One entry per CDR3 protein results from TCRdb running MiXCR on the multiplex PCR reads. This repertoire shows roughly 500,000 distinct CDR3 sequences, approximately 15% found once; its top ten account for 5% to 7%. The sequencing input was blood. The origin of the receptors is a woman aged 25 to 45 with Graves' hyperthyroidism that later progressed to Graves' ophthalmopathy.

This clonotype was detected many times. The J gene is TRBJ1-2, the V gene TRBV27; TRBD1 aligns across 9 bases. There are 14 residues in the CDR3. After removal of 2 bases from V and 10 bases from J, the junction contained 8 bases not matched to a gene. Per germline, CDR1 MNHEY and CDR2 SMNVEV (reference sequence). CDR3 amino acids: CASSLGTGSTAYTF. In nucleotides, the CDR3 is TGTGCCAGCAGTTTAGGGACAGGGAGTACCGCCTACACCTTC.

This clonotype was seen ten or more times. The CDR3 reads CASSLGGHYGYTF. For the CDR3, the DNA is TGTGCCAGCAGCCTTGGAGGGCACTATGGCTACACCTTC. The chain couples TRBV6-1 to TRBJ1-2; D gene ambiguous. V lost 6 bases and J 3 bases, leaving 11 bases between the germline ends. Germline V CDR1 and CDR2: MNHNS, SASEGT. This CDR3 is 13 amino acids long.

The CDR3 DNA follows: TGCGCCAGCAGCCAAGAGGGGTGGACTGAAGCTTTCTTT. Its protein is CASSQEGWTEAFF. This sequence joins TRBV4-1 and TRBJ1-1; D gene unclear. The CDR3 has 13 amino acids. Trimming stripped 0 bases from V and 5 bases from J, with 7 bases between. Germline-derived CDR1 and CDR2 are MGHRA and YSYEKL.

This clonotype was observed at least ten times. The chain combines TRBV5-1 with TRBJ1-2; TRBD1 matches at 7 bases. Germline loops: CDR1 SGHRS, CDR2 YFSETQ. This CDR3 contains 14 residues. The V and J ends lost 6 bases and 4 bases, in that order; junction bases with no gene match: 9. CDR3 DNA sequence: TGCGCCAGCAAAGGACAGGCTCCGGGCTATGGCTACACCTTC. Amino acids: CASKGQAPGYGYTF. The variable domain in full, completed from reference TRBV5-1 and TRBJ1-2, reads KAGVTQTPRYLIKTRGQQVTLSCSPISGHRSVSWYQQTPGQGLQFLFEYFSETQRNKGNFPGRFSGRQFSNSRSEMNVSTLELGDSALYLCASKGQAPGYGYTFGSGTRLTVV.

This clonotype was detected many times. V usage is TRBV30 and J usage is TRBJ2-1, with D possibly being TRBD1 or TRBD2 (5 bases each). The germline V and J ends were trimmed by 0 bases and 2 bases, with 26 bases remaining between them. This CDR3 has 20 residues. CDR1 is GTSNPN and CDR2 is SVGIG in the germline V gene (reference sequence). DNA for the CDR3: TGTGCCTGGAGTGTGGGTGGGGCAGGGACGAGCTTTTTTCCCTACAATGAGCAGTTCTTC. Translated: CAWSVGGAGTSFFPYNEQFF.

In the case of this clonotype: Just one base apart from a much larger clone, this may be a read error. The rearrangement joins TRBV18 to TRBJ2-7, with TRBD1 identical over 8 bases. Looked up from germline, CDR1 is KGHSH and CDR2 is LQKENI. The CDR3 covers 15 residues. The CDR3 DNA reads as TGTGCCAGCTCACCCCAGGACAGGGTGAAGGACGAGCACTACTTC. It codes for CASSPQDRVKDEHYF. Full variable domain (remainder filled in from reference TRBV18 and TRBJ2-7): NAGVMQNPRHLVRRRGQEARLRCSPMKGHSHVYWYRQLPEEGLKFMVYLQKENIIDESGMPKERFSAEFPKEGPSILRIQQVVRGDSAAYFCASSPQDRVKDEHYFGPGTRLTVT.

This clonotype was picked up a small number of times. This may stem from a read error, because a much larger clone lies one nucleotide away. The chain joins TRBV25-1 to TRBJ2-1, with D uncertain. Germline CDR1 reads MGHDK; CDR2 reads SYGVNS. The CDR3 spans 11 residues. The V end was cut by 8 bases, the J end by 4 bases, with 6 bases between. DNA of the CDR3: TGTGCCAGCGGGAATTACAATGAGCAGTTCTTC. Residues: CASGNYNEQFF.

The V and J genes are TRBV20-1 and TRBJ2-3; the match to TRBD2 covers 9 bases. Germline V gives CDR1 DFQATT, CDR2 SNEGSKA (reference sequence). The CDR3 spans 13 residues. Trimming at V came to 1 base and at J to 8 bases, leaving 4 bases not matched to a gene. The CDR3 bases are TGCAGTGCTAGAGGGACTAGCGACGTTACGCAGTATTTT. Residues: CSARGTSDVTQYF.

This clonotype was seen ten or more times. This chain links TRBV18 with TRBJ2-3, with 8 bases aligning to TRBD1. The CDR3 is 16 amino acids. Germline CDR1 reads KGHSH; CDR2 reads LQKENI. J was trimmed by 7 bases and V by 3 bases; bases with no gene match: 12. The CDR3 region has the DNA TGTGCCAGCTCACCTCCCGGGACAGGCCAACCCCATACGCAGTATTTT. As protein: CASSPPGTGQPHTQYF.

This clonotype was recorded many times. This sequence joins TRBV19 and TRBJ1-5; TRBD1 is a possible D gene (5 bases). Trimming pared 7 bases from V and 4 bases from J, leaving 17 bases between. CDR3 length: 15 residues. Germline CDR1 and CDR2: LNHDA and SQIVND (reference sequence). The chain's CDR3 is CASKKRREPNQPQHF. The CDR3 DNA follows: TGTGCCAGTAAGAAGCGCAGGGAGCCGAATCAGCCCCAGCATTTT.

This clonotype was counted only a few times. This chain connects TRBV24-1 to TRBJ2-2; 7 nucleotides line up with TRBD2. Germline lookup yields CDR1 KGHDR and CDR2 SFDVKD. The CDR3 runs 15 residues. V shed 0 bases, J shed 8 bases, and the junction held 5 bases outside the gene matches. CDR3 DNA sequence: TGTGCCACCAGTGATTTGCACGGGAGGTTTGGGGAGCTGTTTTTT. Translation: CATSDLHGRFGELFF.

This clonotype has ten or more counts. The chain joins TRBV3-1 to TRBJ2-5; TRBD2 is a possible D gene (6 bases). The V end was cut by 2 bases, the J end by 2 bases, with 12 bases between. This CDR3 has 15 residues. The germline V gene has CDR1 LGHDT and CDR2 YNNKEL (reference sequence). The CDR3 loop is CASSQHLASQETQYF. The CDR3 DNA sequence: TGTGCCAGCAGCCAACACCTAGCGTCTCAAGAGACCCAGTACTTC.

The rearrangement links TRBV20-1 to TRBJ2-4; 10 nucleotides align to TRBD2. The ends lost 0 bases at V and 9 bases at J; junction bases unmatched: 5. The length of the CDR3 is 14 residues. Germline V gives CDR1 DFQATT, CDR2 SNEGSKA (reference sequence). CDR3 protein: CSARDTSGTGIQYF. As DNA, the CDR3 is TGCAGTGCTAGAGATACTAGCGGGACAGGCATTCAGTACTTC.

This rearrangement joins TRBV18 to TRBJ2-2; D is undetermined. The CDR3 has 18 amino acids. Germline CDR1 KGHSH, CDR2 LQKENI. Trimming cost V 1 base and J 6 bases, with 21 bases left between them. DNA of the CDR3: TGTGCCAGCTCACCACGCTCAATAGGCAACACGGGTGCCGGGGAGCTGTTTTTT. Translated: CASSPRSIGNTGAGELFF.

This chain links TRBV24-1 with TRBJ2-3; 9 bases align to TRBD1. The CDR3 is 16 residues long. The germline V gene encodes CDR1 KGHDR and CDR2 SFDVKD. The V segment lost 4 bases and the J segment 5 bases; nucleotides outside the gene matches: 9. CDR3 nucleotides: TGTGCCACCAGTGAGTCCGGGACAGGGTTTCAAGATACGCAGTATTTT. This encodes CATSESGTGFQDTQYF.

This clonotype was detected ten times or more. The chain carries TRBV10-3 and TRBJ1-1; D remains unclear. The germline gives CDR1 ENHRY, CDR2 SYGVKD. There are 12 residues in the CDR3. The V gene lost 4 bases and the J gene lost 7 bases, with 10 bases spanning the gap. CDR3 amino acids: CAISVRGIEAFF. The CDR3 nucleotides are TGTGCCATCAGTGTCCGGGGAATTGAAGCTTTCTTT.

This clonotype occurred many times. This rearrangement joins TRBV9 to TRBJ1-3; tentatively, D is TRBD1 (6 bases). Germline-derived CDR1 and CDR2 are SGDLS and YYNGEE. Trimming stripped 3 bases from V and 0 bases from J, with 13 bases between. The CDR3 loop spans 16 amino acids. The CDR3 loop is CASSARTEDSGNTIYF. The CDR3 DNA is TGTGCCAGCAGCGCCCGGACAGAAGACTCTGGAAACACCATATATTTT.

The sample holds many counts of this clonotype. The rearrangement links TRBV20-1 to TRBJ1-1; possibly TRBD1 for D (6 bases). Trimming took 6 bases from V and 0 from J, leaving 17 bases between them. Germline CDR1 is DFQATT and CDR2 is SNEGSKA (reference sequence). The CDR3 is 15 residues long. As DNA, the CDR3 is TGCAGTGCAGGAACAGGGACCCTTATGAACACTGAAGCTTTCTTT. Translating gives CSAGTGTLMNTEAFF.

This clonotype was counted at least ten times. The rearrangement links TRBV27 to TRBJ1-1, with no clear D. The length of the CDR3 is 14 residues. The ends were cut back, 2 bases at V and 1 base at J, with 8 bases in the middle. Germline CDR1 reads MNHEY; CDR2 reads SMNVEV (reference sequence). This CDR3 is CASSLRIANTEAFF. In DNA, the CDR3 is TGTGCCAGCAGTTTACGCATAGCGAACACTGAAGCTTTCTTT.

The table lists this clonotype with many counts. The V and J genes are TRBV12-3 or TRBV12-4 and TRBJ1-1; 7 nucleotides match TRBD1. The CDR3 is 14 residues long. The J segment lost 5 bases and the V segment lost 3 bases, leaving 6 bases of the junction unmatched. The CDR3 DNA reads TGTGCCAGCAGTTTCGGCAGGGGGGGTACTGAAGCTTTCTTT. This codes for CASSFGRGGTEAFF.

This clonotype was found many times. The J gene is TRBJ1-5, the V gene TRBV28; TRBD1 is a possible D gene (6 bases). The CDR3 is 16 amino acids. Germline-derived CDR1 and CDR2 are MDHEN and SYDVKM. Trimming pared 7 bases from V and 0 bases from J, leaving 16 bases between. CDR3 amino acids: CASTLRRTASNQPQHF. DNA of the CDR3: TGTGCCAGCACCTTACGCCGGACAGCTAGCAATCAGCCCCAGCATTTT.

This clonotype appeared many times. The chain couples TRBV27 to TRBJ1-1; 12 bases are a match to TRBD1. This CDR3 contains 16 residues. CDR1 and CDR2 from the germline V gene are MNHEY and SMNVEV (reference sequence). V gave up 3 bases and J gave up 6 bases; unmatched junction bases: 8. The CDR3 DNA reads TGTGCCAGCAGTTTCGGGGACAGGGGGCGCATGGCTGAAGCTTTCTTT. It is translated as CASSFGDRGRMAEAFF.